The 17 T cell receptor beta chains reported below all come from one sample, sequenced in a study of shared clonotypes between healthy human individuals. The repertoire was sequenced with immunoSEQ multiplex PCR; TCRdb's copy has only in-frame clones and lacks some. The sample has about 1 million clones; about 77% are singletons. What was sequenced was memory CD4+ T cells sorted from blood. Regarding subset: CD45RA-negative fraction. These receptors were taken from a man younger than 35 in good health.

This clone turned up a few times. The gene calls are TRBV6-4 and TRBJ2-1; TRBD2 matches at 9 bases. V was pared by 0 bases and J by 7 bases, with 7 bases of the junction left unmatched. The CDR3 length is 16 residues. In germline, CDR1 is MRHNA, CDR2 SNTAGT. Here the CDR3 reads CASSDSGTSPSNEQFF. CDR3 coding DNA: TGTGCCAGCAGTGACTCTGGGACTAGCCCCAGTAATGAGCAGTTCTTC.

V is TRBV5-5 and J is TRBJ2-2; either TRBD1 or TRBD2 may supply D (5 bases each). Trimming left V 4 bases short and J 2 bases short, with 15 bases between. The CDR3 has 16 residues. In germline, CDR1 is SGHKS, CDR2 YYEKEE (reference sequence). CDR3 in DNA: TGTGCCAGCAGCCGTCTAGCTGGGGGTAACACCGGGGAGCTGTTTTTT. Its protein is CASSRLAGGNTGELFF.

This clone was seen a single time. Within the sample, other DNA sequences also encode this same CDR3. This sequence joins TRBV7-2 and TRBJ2-5; D remains unclear. The V gene's germline CDR1 is SGHTA and CDR2 FQGNSA. Trimming removed 6 bases at V and 0 bases at J, with 11 bases between. The CDR3 runs 14 residues. CDR3 bases: TGTGCCAGCAGTAGGCCCGGGTACCAAGAGACCCAGTACTTC. Amino acids: CASSRPGYQETQYF.

The chain couples TRBV9 to TRBJ1-4; D possibly corresponds to TRBD1 (5 bases). Germline V gene data show CDR1 as SGDLS and CDR2 as YYNGEE. There are 14 residues in the CDR3. Trimming stripped 4 bases from V and 7 bases from J, with 14 bases between. Here the CDR3 reads CASSSRRDGEKLFF. The CDR3 nucleotides read TGTGCCAGCAGCTCCCGCCGGGACGGTGAAAAACTGTTTTTT. Full variable domain (missing parts from reference TRBV9 and TRBJ1-4): DSGVTQTPKHLITATGQRVTLRCSPRSGDLSVYWYQQSLDQGLQFLIQYYNGEERAKGNILERFSAQQFPDLHSELNLSSLELGDSALYFCASSSRRDGEKLFFGSGTQLSVL.

The chain joins TRBV6-1 to TRBJ2-7; D is perhaps TRBD2 (5 bases). The germline V gene has CDR1 MNHNS and CDR2 SASEGT. The CDR3 has 16 residues. Trimming left V 2 bases short and J 5 bases short, with 19 bases between. Here the CDR3 reads CASSEWRAEKVHEQYF. The CDR3 DNA reads as TGTGCCAGCAGTGAATGGCGGGCAGAGAAGGTCCACGAGCAGTACTTC.

The chain couples TRBV5-4 to TRBJ2-5; D may be TRBD1 (8 bases). This CDR3 comprises 15 residues. Germline CDR1 is SGHNT and CDR2 is YYREEE (reference sequence). V lost 4 bases and J lost 5, with 18 bases in between. This CDR3 reads CASSNPDRGGETQYF. DNA for the CDR3: TGTGCCAGCAGCAACCCTGACAGGGGAGGGGAGACCCAGTACTTC.

The rearrangement joins TRBV9 to TRBJ1-2; 9 nucleotides align to TRBD1. The CDR3 spans 13 residues. Unmatched junction bases numbered 6, after V lost 4 bases and J lost 8 bases. The germline V gene encodes CDR1 SGDLS and CDR2 YYNGEE. CDR3 sequence: CASSYRTGEGYTF. Here the CDR3 DNA reads TGTGCCAGCAGCTACCGGACAGGGGAAGGCTACACCTTC.

The J gene is TRBJ1-1, the V gene TRBV30; no definite D call. Trimming cost V 2 bases and J 1 base, with 8 bases left between them. The CDR3 sequence is 13 residues long. Germline V lookup: CDR1 GTSNPN, CDR2 SVGIG (reference sequence). CDR3 coding DNA: TGTGCCTGGAGTCTCCCACCGAACACTGAAGCTTTCTTT. Amino acid sequence: CAWSLPPNTEAFF.

The V gene is TRBV5-4, the J gene TRBJ2-5, with 9 bases aligning to TRBD1. The CDR3 contains 15 residues. The V and J ends lost 3 bases and 1 base, in that order; junction bases with no gene match: 4. Per the germline V gene, CDR1 is SGHNT and CDR2 is YYREEE (reference sequence). DNA of the CDR3: TGTGCCAGCAGCTGGGAGACAGGGGGCCAAGAGACCCAGTACTTC. Its protein is CASSWETGGQETQYF. Using reference TRBV5-4 and TRBJ2-5 for the parts outside the CDR3, the full variable domain is ETGVTQSPTHLIKTRGQQVTLRCSSQSGHNTVSWYQQALGQGPQFIFQYYREEENGRGNFPPRFSGLQFPNYSSELNVNALELDDSALYLCASSWETGGQETQYFGPGTRLLVL.

Concerning this clone itself: Other DNA sequences within the sample encode an identical CDR3. The J gene is TRBJ2-5, the V gene TRBV5-1; the match to TRBD2 covers 9 bases. This CDR3 has 14 residues. Germline lookup yields CDR1 SGHRS and CDR2 YFSETQ. V lost 4 bases to trimming and J lost 2 bases; unmatched junction nucleotides: 3. The CDR3 coding sequence is TGCGCCAGCAGCCCTAGCGGGGCGCAAGAGACCCAGTACTTC. Its protein is CASSPSGAQETQYF.

The genes are TRBV6-1 and TRBJ1-1; no clear D gene. Germline V gene data show CDR1 as MNHNS and CDR2 as SASEGT. Trimming removed 6 bases from V and 4 bases from J, with 18 bases in between. This CDR3 has 15 residues. The CDR3 protein is CASSYPPRGVTEAFF. The CDR3 nucleotides read TGTGCCAGCAGCTACCCCCCCCGGGGAGTCACTGAAGCTTTCTTT.

This clone occurred a few times. The V gene is TRBV11-2, the J gene TRBJ2-5; D tentatively fits TRBD1 or TRBD2 (7 bases each). V was cut by 5 bases and J by 2 bases, with 18 bases left in between. The CDR3 has 16 amino acids. Germline-derived CDR1 and CDR2 are SGHAT and FQNNGV. In DNA form, the CDR3 reads TGTGCCAGCAGCCCAGGGAGGGGGACAGATCAAGAGACCCAGTACTTC. This gives the protein CASSPGRGTDQETQYF.

This clone was seen a single time. The chain employs TRBV30 and TRBJ2-2; the D is unclear. Germline assignment: CDR1 GTSNPN and CDR2 SVGIG (reference sequence). The V end lost 2 bases, the J end lost 5 bases, and 9 bases lay between the germline ends. This CDR3 comprises 13 residues. The CDR3 nucleotides are TGTGCCTGGAGTCCCCTAGGTACCGGGGAGCTGTTTTTT. It is translated as CAWSPLGTGELFF.

The gene calls are TRBV2 and TRBJ1-2, with a possible D match to TRBD1 (5 bases). The CDR3 runs 15 residues. Per the germline V gene, CDR1 is SNHLY and CDR2 is FYNNEI. V was cut by 4 bases and J by 2 bases, with 14 bases left in between. As DNA, the CDR3 is TGTGCCAGCAGTGTACCAGGGCCGGGGAACTATGGCTACACCTTC. As protein: CASSVPGPGNYGYTF. Together with reference TRBV2 and TRBJ1-2, the CDR3 gives the full variable domain: EPEVTQTPSHQVTQMGQEVILRCVPISNHLYFYWYRQILGQKVEFLVSFYNNEISEKSEIFDDQFSVERPDGSNFTLKIRSTKLEDSAMYFCASSVPGPGNYGYTFGSGTRLTVV.

The genes are TRBV2 and TRBJ2-4, with D unresolved. The germline V and J ends were trimmed by 3 bases and 3 bases, with 18 bases remaining between them. CDR3 length: 17 residues. CDR1 is SNHLY, CDR2 FYNNEI, per germline. This CDR3 reads CASSDKYLLIGKNIQYF. In DNA form, the CDR3 reads TGTGCCAGCAGTGACAAGTACCTGCTTATTGGCAAAAACATTCAGTACTTC. The full variable domain, its missing parts supplied by reference TRBV2 and TRBJ2-4, is EPEVTQTPSHQVTQMGQEVILRCVPISNHLYFYWYRQILGQKVEFLVSFYNNEISEKSEIFDDQFSVERPDGSNFTLKIRSTKLEDSAMYFCASSDKYLLIGKNIQYFGAGTRLSVL.

The rearrangement links TRBV10-1 to TRBJ2-2; D is uncertain. Trimming stripped 5 bases from V and 2 bases from J, with 9 bases between. Germline CDR1 WNHNN, CDR2 SYGVQD (reference sequence). This CDR3 comprises 14 residues. DNA for the CDR3: TGCGCCAGCAGTCTGGGTCCTAACACCGGGGAGCTGTTTTTT. Protein product: CASSLGPNTGELFF.

V is TRBV9 and J is TRBJ1-3, with 8 bases lining up with TRBD1. V lost 0 bases, J lost 0 bases, and 2 bases stayed unmatched. CDR1 is SGDLS, CDR2 YYNGEE, per germline. The CDR3 loop spans 16 amino acids. CDR3 amino acids: CASSVGTGLSGNTIYF. DNA of the CDR3: TGTGCCAGCAGCGTAGGGACAGGGCTCTCTGGAAACACCATATATTTT. Combining the CDR3 with reference TRBV9 and TRBJ1-3 gives the whole variable domain DSGVTQTPKHLITATGQRVTLRCSPRSGDLSVYWYQQSLDQGLQFLIQYYNGEERAKGNILERFSAQQFPDLHSELNLSSLELGDSALYFCASSVGTGLSGNTIYFGEGSWLTVV.